One sample yielded the 23 T cell receptor beta chains listed below, sequenced in a study of cytomegalovirus exposure and HLA in healthy donors. PCR was performed using 60 Vbeta and 13 Jbeta primers. TCRdb keeps only in-frame clones here, not all; method: immunoSEQ multiplex PCR. Here the sample spans about 150,000 clones, about 68% being singletons. The sequencing input was PBMCs. The source is a man aged 25-45 years in good health and CMV-seronegative.

The chain has TRBV15 and TRBJ1-5; no definite D call. With 5 bases removed from V and 6 bases from J, the gap between germline ends came to 11 bases. Germline V gene lookup returns CDR1 LNHNV and CDR2 YYDKDF (reference sequence). This CDR3 comprises 13 residues. CDR3 amino acids: CATSLGYTQPQHF. CDR3 coding DNA: TGTGCCACCAGCCTAGGTTACACTCAGCCCCAGCATTTT.

The chain combines TRBV13 with TRBJ1-2, with D possibly matching TRBD1 (5 bases). V was trimmed by 4 bases and J by 7 bases, leaving 22 bases between them. CDR3 size: 16 residues. Per the germline V gene, CDR1 is PRHDT and CDR2 is FYEKMQ (reference sequence). The CDR3 bases are TGTGCCAGCAGCTCTGGCGCCACCTTTGGGACTGTTGGCTACACCTTC. The encoded protein is CASSSGATFGTVGYTF.

The genes are TRBV10-3 and TRBJ1-5; D is ambiguous. The CDR3 runs to 12 residues. V lost 11 bases, J lost 5 bases, and 13 bases lay in between. CDR1 and CDR2 (germline): ENHRY, SYGVKD. CDR3 bases: TGTGCCGCGGGGTCCCGAGATCAGCCCCAGCATTTT. Its translation is CAAGSRDQPQHF.

The chain employs TRBV28 and TRBJ1-1, with 8 bases lining up with TRBD1. The CDR3 covers 14 residues. Trimming at V came to 5 bases and at J to 7 bases, leaving 9 bases not matched to a gene. CDR1 MDHEN and CDR2 SYDVKM come from the germline V gene. The CDR3 bases are TGTGCCAGCAGTGGCAGGGGGCTACCCCTTGAAGCTTTCTTT. Translated, it gives CASSGRGLPLEAFF.

This chain joins TRBV21-1 and TRBJ1-1; TRBD1 is the table's D call, not checked against the DNA. TRBV21-1 is tagged as a pseudogene. This CDR3 has 15 amino acids. In nucleotides, the CDR3 is TGTGCCAGCAGCAAAGCGCGCAGGGGATGCACTGAAGCTTTCTTT. It translates to CASSKARRGCTEAFF.

This clone turned up a few times. The V and J genes are TRBV7-9 and TRBJ2-6, with 7 bases identical to TRBD1. The CDR3 contains 19 residues. The junction had 12 bases not matched to a gene; V was cut back by 4 bases and J by 0 bases. Germline V gives CDR1 SEHNR, CDR2 FQNEAQ (reference sequence). The CDR3 spells CASSSRQGKESSGANVLTF. The CDR3 region has the DNA TGTGCCAGCAGCTCGCGACAGGGCAAAGAAAGCTCTGGGGCCAACGTCCTGACTTTC.

In DNA, the CDR3 is TGTGCCAGCAGCCCGGGGGGAGACGGCTCCTACGAGCAGTACTTC. Protein sequence: CASSPGGDGSYEQYF. This rearrangement joins TRBV4-2 to TRBJ2-7, with TRBD2 identical over 7 bases. Germline V lookup: CDR1 LGHNA, CDR2 YNFKEQ. The ends lost 4 bases at V and 0 bases at J; junction bases unmatched: 6. This CDR3 spans 15 amino acids.

This chain joins TRBV5-1 and TRBJ1-1; 7 nucleotides line up with TRBD1. Trimming cost V 4 bases and J 2 bases; bases outside gene matches: 8. The CDR3 totals 15 residues. Germline loops: CDR1 SGHRS, CDR2 YFSETQ. CDR3 in DNA: TGCGCCAGCAGCGGAACACAGGGGAGAAACACTGAAGCTTTCTTT. Amino acids: CASSGTQGRNTEAFF.

The genes are TRBV30 and TRBJ2-5, with 10 nucleotides matching TRBD1. Losses at the gene ends were 0 bases for V and 0 bases for J; bases not matched to a gene: 4. The CDR3 spans 16 residues. Per the germline V gene, CDR1 is GTSNPN and CDR2 is SVGIG (reference sequence). CDR3 loop: CAWSVPGQGYQETQYF. The CDR3 DNA sequence: TGTGCCTGGAGTGTTCCGGGACAGGGGTACCAAGAGACCCAGTACTTC. Combining the CDR3 with reference TRBV30 and TRBJ2-5 gives the whole variable domain SQTIHQWPATLVQPVGSPLSLECTVEGTSNPNLYWYRQAAGRGLQLLFYSVGIGQISSEVPQNLSASRPQDRQFILSSKKLLLSDSGFYLCAWSVPGQGYQETQYFGPGTRLLVL.

The chain joins TRBV9 to TRBJ2-2, with 16 positions matching TRBD2. Germline V gene data show CDR1 as SGDLS and CDR2 as YYNGEE. The CDR3 runs 18 residues. J lost 4 bases, V lost 3 bases, and 6 bases had no gene match. CDR3 in amino acids: CASSGGTSGGEVTGELFF. Here the CDR3 DNA reads TGTGCCAGCAGCGGAGGGACTAGCGGGGGGGAGGTCACCGGGGAGCTGTTTTTT.

This chain connects TRBV2 to TRBJ1-1; no clear D gene. This CDR3 has 13 amino acids. Per germline, CDR1 SNHLY and CDR2 FYNNEI. Between the trimmed V and J ends, which lost 5 bases and 2 bases, there was a span of 9 bases. The CDR3 loop is CASSTTFNTEAFF. CDR3 DNA: TGTGCCAGCAGTACGACTTTTAACACTGAAGCTTTCTTT.

CDR3 bases: TGTGCCAGCAGTTACTCGAGACAGGGACTCTATCAGCCCCAGCATTTT. This gives the protein CASSYSRQGLYQPQHF. J is TRBJ1-5 and V is TRBV6-6, with 7 bases fitting TRBD1. J gave up 5 bases and V 0 bases, and 7 bases lay outside the gene matches. Germline CDR1 reads MNHNY; CDR2 reads SVGAGI (reference sequence). The CDR3 has 16 residues.

The chain carries TRBV5-6 and TRBJ2-2; the D gene is possibly TRBD1 (6 bases). Trimming cost V 1 base and J 3 bases, with 13 bases left between them. Germline CDR1 reads SGHDT; CDR2 reads YYEEEE. This CDR3 comprises 16 residues. The CDR3 reads CASSLHWGQDTGELFF. Here the CDR3 DNA reads TGTGCCAGCAGCTTGCACTGGGGGCAGGACACCGGGGAGCTGTTTTTT.

This clone was recorded many times. The chain links TRBV4-1 to TRBJ2-1; 7 bases line up with TRBD2. The ends lost 3 bases at V and 9 bases at J; junction bases unmatched: 14. Per the germline V gene, CDR1 is MGHRA and CDR2 is YSYEKL. This CDR3 contains 16 residues. CDR3 sequence: CASSQVRAGIRGEQFF. DNA for the CDR3: TGCGCCAGCAGCCAGGTCCGAGCGGGGATCCGAGGTGAGCAGTTCTTC.

V and J are TRBV18 and TRBJ1-4; tentatively, D is TRBD1 (5 bases). CDR1 and CDR2 from the germline V gene are KGHSH and LQKENI. V shed 1 base and J shed 6 bases, with 6 bases lying between them. The CDR3 has 13 residues. CDR3 protein: CASSPRGDEKLFF. As DNA, the CDR3 is TGTGCCAGCTCACCACGGGGGGATGAAAAACTGTTTTTT.

The CDR3 DNA follows: TGTGCCATCAGTGAACCGGGAGCCTACGAGCAGTACTTC. Its translation is CAISEPGAYEQYF. The chain has TRBV10-3 and TRBJ2-7; D possibly corresponds to TRBD2 (6 bases). This CDR3 comprises 13 residues. V gave up 3 bases and J gave up 2 bases, with 8 bases separating them. Per germline, CDR1 ENHRY and CDR2 SYGVKD.

V and J are TRBV7-6 and TRBJ1-1; D possibly corresponds to TRBD1 (5 bases). The CDR3 loop spans 14 amino acids. V was shortened by 1 base and J by 5 bases, with 11 bases between the two germline ends. CDR1 and CDR2 (germline): SGHVS, FNYEAQ. In nucleotides, the CDR3 is TGTGCCAGCAGCTTAGGGGGGGGTCGAACTGAAGCTTTCTTT. Protein sequence: CASSLGGGRTEAFF.

Turning to this clone: It may be a read error: a sequence one base away is much more abundant. This chain joins TRBV2 and TRBJ2-7; D remains ambiguous. CDR1 is SNHLY and CDR2 is FYNNEI in the germline V gene. There are 11 residues in the CDR3. Trimming took off 3 bases at V and 3 bases at J, with 3 bases between the two ends. CDR3 sequence reads: CASSDSYEQYF. DNA of the CDR3: TGTGCCAGCAGTGACAGCTACGAGCAGTACTTC.

This rearrangement joins TRBV7-2 to TRBJ2-3; 8 positions match TRBD2. This CDR3 is 14 amino acids long. J lost 5 bases, V lost 2 bases, and 3 bases had no gene match. Per the germline V gene, CDR1 is SGHTA and CDR2 is FQGNSA. The CDR3, as DNA: TGTGCCAGCAGCTTAAGACTAGCGAAAGATACGCAGTATTTT. Its protein is CASSLRLAKDTQYF.

This clone was seen a few times. V and J are TRBV5-1 and TRBJ2-7; D gene uncertain. V lost 3 bases and J lost 7, with 8 bases in between. Germline V gene lookup returns CDR1 SGHRS and CDR2 YFSETQ. This CDR3 contains 11 residues. The CDR3 DNA sequence: TGCGCCAGCAGCTCTGACGGGGAGCAGTACTTC. Amino acids: CASSSDGEQYF.

CDR3: CASSIGQLGNQPQHF. The CDR3 DNA reads TGTGCCAGTAGTATAGGGCAATTGGGCAATCAGCCCCAGCATTTT. The chain employs TRBV19 and TRBJ1-5; D gene ambiguous. The V end lost 1 base, the J end lost 2 bases, and 9 bases lay between the germline ends. Germline assignment: CDR1 LNHDA and CDR2 SQIVND (reference sequence). The CDR3 contains 15 residues.

The chain couples TRBV4-1 to TRBJ2-1; 14 nucleotides agree with TRBD2. V was pared by 4 bases and J by 1 base, with 6 bases of the junction left unmatched. The germline gives CDR1 MGHRA, CDR2 YSYEKL. The CDR3 consists of 18 residues. CDR3 sequence (DNA): TGCGCCAGCAGCCCCTTGACTAGCGGGGGGGTATCCTACAATGAGCAGTTCTTC. Translation gives CASSPLTSGGVSYNEQFF.

The chain joins TRBV2 to TRBJ2-5, with 10 positions matching TRBD1. Germline values: CDR1 SNHLY, CDR2 FYNNEI. After removal of 8 bases from V and 2 bases from J, the junction contained 5 bases not matched to a gene. This CDR3 comprises 14 residues. CDR3 sequence (DNA): TGTGCCAGCTCGACAGGGGGCAGACAAGAGACCCAGTACTTC. Translating it yields CASSTGGRQETQYF.